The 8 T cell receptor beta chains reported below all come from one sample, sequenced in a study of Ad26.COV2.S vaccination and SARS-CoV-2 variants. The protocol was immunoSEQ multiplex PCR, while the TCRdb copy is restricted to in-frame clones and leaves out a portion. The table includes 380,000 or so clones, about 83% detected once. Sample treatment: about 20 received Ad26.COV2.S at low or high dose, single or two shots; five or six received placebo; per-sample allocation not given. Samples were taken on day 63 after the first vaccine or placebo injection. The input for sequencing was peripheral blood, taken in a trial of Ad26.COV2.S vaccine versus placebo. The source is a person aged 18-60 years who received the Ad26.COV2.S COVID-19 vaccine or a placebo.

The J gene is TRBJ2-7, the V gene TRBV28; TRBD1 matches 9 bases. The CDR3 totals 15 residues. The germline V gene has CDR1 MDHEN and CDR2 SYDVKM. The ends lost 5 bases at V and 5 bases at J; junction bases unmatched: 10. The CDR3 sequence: CASSPLGTGSNEQYF. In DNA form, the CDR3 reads TGTGCCAGCAGTCCCTTGGGGACAGGGTCCAACGAGCAGTACTTC.

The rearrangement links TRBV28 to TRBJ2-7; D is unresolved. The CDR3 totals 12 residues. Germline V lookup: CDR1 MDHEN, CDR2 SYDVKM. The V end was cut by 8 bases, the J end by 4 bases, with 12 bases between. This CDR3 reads CASGPLGYEQYF. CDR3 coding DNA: TGTGCCAGCGGGCCCTTAGGGTACGAGCAGTACTTC.

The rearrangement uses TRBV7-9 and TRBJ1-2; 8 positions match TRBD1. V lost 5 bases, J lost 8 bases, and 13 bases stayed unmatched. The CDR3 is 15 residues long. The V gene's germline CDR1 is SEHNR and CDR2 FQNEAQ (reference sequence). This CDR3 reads CASSAPDRGIGGYTF. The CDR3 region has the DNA TGTGCCAGCAGCGCACCCGACAGGGGTATAGGAGGCTACACCTTC. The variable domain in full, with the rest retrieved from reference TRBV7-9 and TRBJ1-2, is DTGVSQNPRHKITKRGQNVTFRCDPISEHNRLYWYRQTLGQGPEFLTYFQNEAQLEKSRLLSDRFSAERPKGSFSTLEIQRTEQGDSAMYLCASSAPDRGIGGYTFGSGTRLTVV.

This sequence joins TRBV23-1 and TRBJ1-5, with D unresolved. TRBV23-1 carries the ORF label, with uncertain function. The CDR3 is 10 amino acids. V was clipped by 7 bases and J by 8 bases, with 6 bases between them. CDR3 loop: CASTHKPQHF. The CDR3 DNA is TGCGCCAGCACCCACAAGCCCCAGCATTTT.

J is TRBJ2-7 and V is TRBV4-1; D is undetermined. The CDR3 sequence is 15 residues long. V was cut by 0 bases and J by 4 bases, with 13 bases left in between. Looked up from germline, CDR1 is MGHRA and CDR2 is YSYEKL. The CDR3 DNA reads TGCGCCAGCAGCCAAGAAGGCAGGTCCTTGTACGAGCAGTACTTC. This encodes CASSQEGRSLYEQYF.

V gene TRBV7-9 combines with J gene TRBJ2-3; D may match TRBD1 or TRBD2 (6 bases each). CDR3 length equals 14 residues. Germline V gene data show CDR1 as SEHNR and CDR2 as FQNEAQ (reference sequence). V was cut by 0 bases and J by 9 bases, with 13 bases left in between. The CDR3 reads CASSLANGGETQYF. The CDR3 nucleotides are TGTGCCAGCAGCTTAGCTAACGGGGGCGAAACGCAGTATTTT.

CDR3 protein: CASSSGEGALHF. The DNA for the CDR3 is TGTGCCAGCAGTTCCGGAGAGGGGGCCCTCCACTTT. The chain is built from TRBV12-3 or TRBV12-4 and TRBJ1-6, with D perhaps matching TRBD1 (6 bases). The CDR3 has 12 amino acids. The V gene lost 4 bases and the J gene lost 14 bases, with 12 bases spanning the gap.

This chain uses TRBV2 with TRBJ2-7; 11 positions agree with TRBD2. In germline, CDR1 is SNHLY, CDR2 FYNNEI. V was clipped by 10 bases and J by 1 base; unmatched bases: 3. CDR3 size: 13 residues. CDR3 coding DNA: TGTGCCATCCTAGCGGGGGGATCCTACGAGCAGTACTTC. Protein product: CAILAGGSYEQYF.